Listed below are T cell receptor beta chains from one sample, sequenced in a study of blood T cell repertoires in COVID-19. Sequencing used immunoSEQ multiplex PCR; TCRdb keeps in-frame clones, though not all of them. Of more than 95,000 clones in the sample, around three quarters were seen once. Sequenced material: peripheral blood. These receptors all come from a man aged 35-49 years with active or convalescent COVID-19. The CDR3 runs from the conserved cysteine through the conserved F or W. Fields, in order: D gene, J gene, V gene, CDR3 length, clone size, CDR3 DNA, CDR3 protein. D genes are given only for firm matches. The listing skips clone size in some rows; elsewhere it reads once, few, many or a size class.

>NA|TRBJ1-2|TRBV6-6|14|NA
TGTGCCAGCAGACCTTCAAGCGGGGCTTATGGCTACACCTTC
CASRPSSGAYGYTF
>NA|TRBJ2-5|TRBV19|13|few
TGTGCCAGTAGTATTAGCGGTGGGGAGACCCAGTACTTC
CASSISGGETQYF
>NA|TRBJ1-1|TRBV28|13|NA
TGTGCCAGCAGATGGACATTGAACACTGAAGCTTTCTTT
CASRWTLNTEAFF
>NA|TRBJ2-3|TRBV7-2|16|once
TGTGCCAGCAGCTTTCGCGGAGGGGCTAGCACAGATACGCAGTATTTT
CASSFRGGASTDTQYF
>TRBD1|TRBJ1-2|TRBV5-5|15|NA
TGTGCCAGCAGCAGGGAGACAGGGATTAACTATGGCTACACCTTC
CASSRETGINYGYTF
>TRBD2|TRBJ2-7|TRBV28|14|NA
TGTGCCAGCACCGATCGGGGGGGATCCTACGAGCAGTACTTC
CASTDRGGSYEQYF
>NA|TRBJ1-1|TRBV28|16|NA
TGTGCCAGCAGTATAGCCGTTTTTATCGGGGACACTGAAGCTTTCTTT
CASSIAVFIGDTEAFF
>TRBD1|TRBJ1-1|TRBV29-1|12|NA
TGCAGCGCCAGGACAGGGGACACTGAAGCTTTCTTT
CSARTGDTEAFF
>NA|TRBJ2-3|TRBV5-1|16|NA
TGCGCCAGCAGCTGGGGGGTAGGTTCAGCGGAAGATACGCAGTATTTT
CASSWGVGSAEDTQYF
>NA|TRBJ2-3|TRBV23-1|12|NA
TGCGCCAGCAGTCATAGAGGAGATACGCAGTATTTT
CASSHRGDTQYF
>NA|TRBJ2-1|TRBV7-6|13|NA
TGTGCCAGCAGCTTTTTCCCGGGCAATGAGCAGTTCTTC
CASSFFPGNEQFF
>NA|TRBJ2-1|TRBV24-1|13|NA
TGTGCCACCAGTGATTTATACAGGGATGAGCAGTTCTTC
CATSDLYRDEQFF
>NA|TRBJ2-2|TRBV7-9|17|NA
TGTGCCAGCAGCTTGTGGACGGGCGGGTCGAACACCGGGGAGCTGTTTTTT
CASSLWTGGSNTGELFF
>TRBD1|TRBJ1-2|TRBV29-1|14|NA
TGCAGCGCCATAGGGGACAGACCTGATGGTGGCTACACCTTC
CSAIGDRPDGGYTF
>NA|TRBJ1-5|TRBV21-1|16|NA
TGTGCCAGCAGCAAAGCGAGGGTTTCGGGCGATCAGCCCCAGCATTTT
CASSKARVSGDQPQHF
>TRBD1|TRBJ1-5|TRBV6-1|18|few
TGTGCCAGCAGTGAAGCGCGGAGACGGGACAGGGACAATCAGCCCCAGCATTTT
CASSEARRRDRDNQPQHF
>TRBD1|TRBJ1-6|TRBV6-2/TRBV6-3|14|NA
TGTGCCAGCAGCCGCGACAGGGGAGGTTCACCCCTCCACTTT
CASSRDRGGSPLHF